The source of this TCR beta chain is a study of cytomegalovirus exposure and HLA in healthy donors. At the level of the study: An earlier analysis found 100 million or so unique TCR beta sequences from approximately 200 million T cells. Whole-study findings and limits: Analysis was carried out at a later point, and it linked a missense DCLRE1C variant to TCR beta V- and J-gene trimming. Several top significant clusters appeared, in a later analysis, to be linked to common viral pathogens. Most TCRs appeared rarely, but some public TCRs recurred in many donors.

PCR amplification relied on 60 Vbeta primers (plus 13 Jbeta primers). Using immunoSEQ multiplex PCR, the repertoire was profiled, and TCRdb retains in-frame clones only, with some absent. The sample lists some 170,000 clones; 75% to 80% were seen once. As to this clone: Antigen specificity is unknown.

V lost 2 bases and J lost 10, with 15 bases in between. Germline CDR1 MDHEN, CDR2 SYDVKM. The CDR3 runs 14 residues. The source is a man aged 40-49 years in good health and CMV-seropositive. Sequencing was done on a sample of PBMCs. The chain carries TRBV28 and TRBJ2-4; maybe TRBD2 (6 bases). Here the CDR3 DNA reads TGTGCCAGCAGTTTAGGGACGGCCGGAGGGATTCAGTACTTC. This sequence encodes CASSLGTAGGIQYF. Based on the CDR3 plus reference TRBV28 and TRBJ2-4, the full variable domain is DVKVTQSSRYLVKRTGEKVFLECVQDMDHENMFWYRQDPGLGLRLIYFSYDVKMKEKGDIPEGYSVSREKKERFSLILESASTNQTSMYLCASSLGTAGGIQYFGAGTRLSVL.